This TCR beta chain was captured in a study of blood T cell repertoires in COVID-19. Study-level background: The United States, Italy and Spain supplied acute and convalescent COVID-19 samples. T cells, B-cell-depleted T cells, or PBMCs supplied cDNA or gDNA.

This CDR3 has 12 amino acids. The germline V and J ends were trimmed by 1 base and 8 bases, with 7 bases remaining between them. CDR1 and CDR2 from the germline V gene are SGHRS and YFSETQ. This clone showed up just a few times. In the authors' methods: From reference gene primer amplification, estimates of nucleated cell counts were derived. Sequencing used immunoSEQ multiplex PCR; TCRdb keeps in-frame clones, though not all of them. D and trimming come from the DNA, and the V and J calls and clone size come from that table. The data show about 60,000 clones, with 60% to 85% seen just once and about 29% held by the top ten.

This receptor was taken from a human donor in a cohort sampled during active COVID-19. Sequenced: peripheral blood. This rearrangement joins TRBV5-1 to TRBJ2-1, with a tentative D call TRBD2 (5 bases). CDR3 sequence reads: CASSLYGDEQFF. DNA for the CDR3: TGCGCCAGCAGCTTGTACGGGGATGAGCAGTTCTTC.